This is a list of T cell receptor beta chains from one sample in a study of graft-versus-host responses after intestinal transplantation. Using immunoSEQ multiplex PCR, the repertoire was profiled, and TCRdb retains in-frame clones only, with some absent. The sample shows tens of thousands of clones, about 87% of them seen only once. Antigens for these TCRs are unknown. The source material was unstimulated CD4+ T cells sorted from spleen or lymph node cells, sampled before transplant. The receptor set was obtained from a human donor who was the organ donor for an intestinal transplant. Both conserved end residues are part of each CDR3. The order of the fields is D gene, clone size, J gene, V gene, CDR3 DNA, CDR3 protein. A D gene is named only where the DNA matches it firmly. Clone size is shown for a subset of rows, as once, few, many or a class of expanded clone.

>TRBD1|NA|TRBJ1-1|TRBV6-6
TGTGCCAGCAGTTACGGGACAGGGAGGAGGAACACTGAAGCTTTCTTT
CASSYGTGRRNTEAFF
>TRBD2|NA|TRBJ2-1|TRBV5-1
TGCGCCAGCGGACTGGGACTAGCGGCGACGGGGAATGAGCAGTTCTTC
CASGLGLAATGNEQFF
>NA|few|TRBJ2-1|TRBV5-1
TGCGCCAGCAGCTTGGCCGGGTCCTATTGGGACAATGAGCAGTTCTTC
CASSLAGSYWDNEQFF
>TRBD1|once|TRBJ2-7|TRBV7-2
TGTGCCAGCAGCAATGACAGGGTCTCCTACGAGCAGTACTTC
CASSNDRVSYEQYF
>NA|NA|TRBJ1-2|TRBV6-4
TGTGCCAGCAGTGACTTGGGGAGGGGTCCCTCCGGGATTGGCTACACCTTC
CASSDLGRGPSGIGYTF
>NA|NA|TRBJ1-5|TRBV5-6
TGTGCCAGCAGCCCTTGGGGGGGCGCAGTTCAGCCCCAGCATTTT
CASSPWGGAVQPQHF
>NA|NA|TRBJ2-5|TRBV6-6
TGTGCCAGCAGACCCGGACACTTTGACGAACGGGAGACCCAGTACTTC
CASRPGHFDERETQYF
>NA|once|TRBJ2-7|TRBV27
TGTGCCAGCAGTTTATCGATTCCACAACTACAATACGAGCAGTACTTC
CASSLSIPQLQYEQYF
>TRBD1|once|TRBJ1-4|TRBV5-5
TGTGCCAGCAGCCCAGGGGGCAGGGGCCCGCTAAATGAAAAACTGTTTTTT
CASSPGGRGPLNEKLFF
>NA|NA|TRBJ1-3|TRBV2
TGTGCCAGCAAGGGGATCCCCTCTGGAAACACCATATATTTT
CASKGIPSGNTIYF